This T cell receptor (beta chain) emerged from a study of early T cells in non-severe SARS-CoV-2 infection (dated by TCRdb to the early 2020s). With regard to the full study: Bulk RNA from unsorted whole blood was used for TCR sequencing, so alpha and beta chains could not be paired. The paper as a whole reports these results and caveats: VDJdb matching was skewed toward anti-spike CD8 responses and likely underestimated virus-specific expansions, missing private and CD4 specificities.

As for this clonotype: Its antigen specificity is not known. No per-base quality is available; no much larger clone lies one base away.

A case-control design nested within a healthcare worker cohort in London, UK, was used, with weekly nasopharyngeal swab PCR tests and blood sampling performed. Healthcare workers were enrolled in the week of the UK lockdown, from 23 to 31 March 2020, and were followed every week for up to roughly 16 weeks. Library method: 5' RACE. The data were produced on a NextSeq 500. Unique molecular identifiers were attached to individual cDNA molecules in the TCR library protocol so that sequencing error and PCR bias could be corrected. Sequencing covered both TCR alpha and beta chains, and within each sample the abundances of alpha and beta sequences were tightly co-correlated. As for the authors' bioinformatics: V gene, J gene and CDR3 annotation of TCR sequences was performed with Decombinator V4. TCRs were defined as expanded if a significant change between any two time points was detected under a Poisson model with p below 0.0001. TCR abundances were normalised to the total number of TCRs sequenced per sample and expressed as counts per million. VDJdb, accessed on 1 November 2021, was searched for TCRs annotated for CMV, EBV and SARS-CoV-2, and TCRs annotated for more than one antigen were excluded. TCRdb took the public reads, trimmed them with fastp at Q25, ran MiXCR for clone calling and kept in-frame beta chains. Every CDR3 protein is listed once, alongside the most common genes and DNA of its rows. These V and J calls originate from TCRdb's pipeline instead of the authors' own analysis. The sample has tens of thousands of distinct CDR3 sequences on record, roughly 12% of them singletons. Approximately 4.9% of the sample lies in the top ten.

The sequenced sample was whole blood. The sequence derives from an adult who was a healthcare worker with PCR-confirmed SARS-CoV-2 infection or an uninfected control (not recorded which).

The CDR3 is CASSQEPGATGTQYF. The DNA sequence is TGTGCCAGCAGCCAAGAGCCAGGGGCCACGGGGACCCAGTACTTC. The chain is assembled from TRBV3-1 and TRBJ2-5; possibly the D gene is TRBD1, per 6 matching bases. The CDR3, cysteine through phenylalanine, is 15 amino acids long. Only the CDR3 part of the read is kept: 45 bases, read in frame from the first base. According to the germline V gene (reference sequence), CDR1 reads LGHDT and CDR2 reads YNNKEL. The V and J ends are trimmed by 0 bases and 7 bases, leaving 15 bases between them.